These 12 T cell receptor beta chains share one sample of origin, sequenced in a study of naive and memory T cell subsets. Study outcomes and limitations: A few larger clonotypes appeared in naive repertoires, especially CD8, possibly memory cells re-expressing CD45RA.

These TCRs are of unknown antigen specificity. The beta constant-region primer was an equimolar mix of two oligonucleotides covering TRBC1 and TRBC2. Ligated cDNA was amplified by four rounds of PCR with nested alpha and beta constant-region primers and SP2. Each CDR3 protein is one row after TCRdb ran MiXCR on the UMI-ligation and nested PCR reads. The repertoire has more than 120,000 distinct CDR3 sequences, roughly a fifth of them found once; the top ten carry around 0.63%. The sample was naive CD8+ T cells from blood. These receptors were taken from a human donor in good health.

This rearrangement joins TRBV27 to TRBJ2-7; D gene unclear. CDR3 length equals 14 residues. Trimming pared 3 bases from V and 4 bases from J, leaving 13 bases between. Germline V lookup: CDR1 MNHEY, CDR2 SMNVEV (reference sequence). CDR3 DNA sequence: TGTGCCAGCAGTTTCGGAACGACCACGTACGAGCAGTACTTC. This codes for CASSFGTTTYEQYF.

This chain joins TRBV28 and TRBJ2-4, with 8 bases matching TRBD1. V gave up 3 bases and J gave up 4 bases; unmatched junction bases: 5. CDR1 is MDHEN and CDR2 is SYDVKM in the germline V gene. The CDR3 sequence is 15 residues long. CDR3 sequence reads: CASSFPDREKNIQYF. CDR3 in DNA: TGTGCCAGCAGTTTTCCGGACAGGGAGAAAAACATTCAGTACTTC.

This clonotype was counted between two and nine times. Here the CDR3 DNA reads TGTGCCAGCAGCCATGGGCCTACGAACACCGGGGAGCTGTTTTTT. Translation gives CASSHGPTNTGELFF. V is TRBV3-1 and J is TRBJ2-2, with D uncertain. CDR1 and CDR2 (germline): LGHDT, YNNKEL (reference sequence). Trimming stripped 3 bases from V and 0 bases from J, with 8 bases between. The CDR3 is 15 amino acids.

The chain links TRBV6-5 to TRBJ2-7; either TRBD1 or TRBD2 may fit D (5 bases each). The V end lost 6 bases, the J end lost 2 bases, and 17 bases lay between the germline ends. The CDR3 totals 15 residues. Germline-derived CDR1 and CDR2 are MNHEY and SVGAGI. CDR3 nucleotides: TGTGCCAGCAGAGATATGGGGGAGTTAGCCTACGAGCAGTACTTC. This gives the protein CASRDMGELAYEQYF.

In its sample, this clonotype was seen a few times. CDR3 loop: CASSLGPRETLGEQYF. DNA for the CDR3: TGTGCCAGCAGCTTAGGCCCACGGGAGACTCTAGGCGAGCAGTACTTC. This chain uses TRBV7-2 with TRBJ2-7, with D possibly TRBD2 on 6 matching bases. This CDR3 is 16 amino acids long. V lost 1 base to trimming and J lost 6 bases, with 19 bases between them. CDR1 SGHTA and CDR2 FQGNSA come from the germline V gene.

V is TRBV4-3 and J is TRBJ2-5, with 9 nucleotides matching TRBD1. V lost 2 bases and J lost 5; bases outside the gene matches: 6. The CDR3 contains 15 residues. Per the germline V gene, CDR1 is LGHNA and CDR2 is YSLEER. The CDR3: CASSQSTGGGETQYF. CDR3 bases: TGCGCCAGCAGCCAATCAACAGGGGGCGGTGAGACCCAGTACTTC.

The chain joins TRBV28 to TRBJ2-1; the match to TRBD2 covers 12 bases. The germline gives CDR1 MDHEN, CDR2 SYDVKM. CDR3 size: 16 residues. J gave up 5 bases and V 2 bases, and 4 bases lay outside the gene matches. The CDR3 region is CASSLRLAGDHNEQFF. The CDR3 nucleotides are TGTGCCAGCAGTTTAAGACTAGCGGGAGACCACAATGAGCAGTTCTTC.

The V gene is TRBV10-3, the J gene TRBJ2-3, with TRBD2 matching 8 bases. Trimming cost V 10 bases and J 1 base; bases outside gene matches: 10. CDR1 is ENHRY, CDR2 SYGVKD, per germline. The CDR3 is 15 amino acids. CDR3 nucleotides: TGTGCCACCTTACTAGCGGTTGGGGGCACAGATACGCAGTATTTT. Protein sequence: CATLLAVGGTDTQYF.

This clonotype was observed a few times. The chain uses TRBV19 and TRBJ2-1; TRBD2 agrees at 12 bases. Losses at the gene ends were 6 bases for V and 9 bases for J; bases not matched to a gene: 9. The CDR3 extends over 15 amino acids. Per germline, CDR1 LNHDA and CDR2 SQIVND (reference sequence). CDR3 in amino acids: CASRKASGRASEQFF. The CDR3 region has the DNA TGTGCCAGTAGGAAAGCTAGCGGGAGGGCCAGTGAGCAGTTCTTC.

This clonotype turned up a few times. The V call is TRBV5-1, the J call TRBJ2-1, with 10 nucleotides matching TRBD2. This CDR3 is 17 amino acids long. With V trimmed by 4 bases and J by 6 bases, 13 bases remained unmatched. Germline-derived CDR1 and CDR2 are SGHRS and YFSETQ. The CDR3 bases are TGCGCCAGCAGCGTCGGCTCGCGACTAGCGGGCCTCAATGAGCAGTTCTTC. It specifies CASSVGSRLAGLNEQFF.

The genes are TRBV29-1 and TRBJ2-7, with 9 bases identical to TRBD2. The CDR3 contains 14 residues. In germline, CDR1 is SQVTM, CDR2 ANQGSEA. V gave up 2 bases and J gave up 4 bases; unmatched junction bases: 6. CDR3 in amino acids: CSVEIAGEQYEQYF. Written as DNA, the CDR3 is TGCAGCGTTGAAATAGCGGGAGAGCAATACGAGCAGTACTTC.

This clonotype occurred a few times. The CDR3 is CASSPGFSYEQYF. The CDR3 DNA is TGTGCCAGCAGTCCCGGTTTCTCCTACGAGCAGTACTTC. The chain uses TRBV27 and TRBJ2-7; D ambiguous. The CDR3 runs to 13 residues. The germline V gene encodes CDR1 MNHEY and CDR2 SMNVEV (reference sequence). The V gene lost 5 bases and the J gene lost 0 bases, with 8 bases spanning the gap.